This T cell receptor beta chain is from a study of T cells after yellow fever vaccination. Whole-study results and caveats: Among primary-vaccination clones, most reappeared after the booster, at 95% to 96% for CD4 and 85% to 90% for CD8.

This clonotype was observed a few times. Its antigen remains unknown. Germline lookup yields CDR1 SGHRS and CDR2 YFSETQ. The CDR3 extends over 14 amino acids. V dropped 1 base and J dropped 4 bases, with 11 bases sitting between them. TCRdb passed the 5' RACE reads through MiXCR, listing each CDR3 protein once. The table lists 400,000 or so distinct CDR3 sequences, roughly 10% of them singletons. The sample in question was PBMCs, obtained on the day of the first yellow fever vaccination. The V gene is TRBV5-1, the J gene TRBJ1-1, with unresolved D. The source is a man between 18 and 35 years old who received the YFV17D yellow fever vaccine. The CDR3 region is CASSLSGAPTEAFF. The CDR3 DNA is TGCGCCAGCAGCTTGTCCGGAGCCCCCACTGAAGCTTTCTTT. The full variable domain, its missing parts supplied by reference TRBV5-1 and TRBJ1-1, is KAGVTQTPRYLIKTRGQQVTLSCSPISGHRSVSWYQQTPGQGLQFLFEYFSETQRNKGNFPGRFSGRQFSNSRSEMNVSTLELGDSALYLCASSLSGAPTEAFFGQGTRLTVV.